These 30 T cell receptor beta chains came from one sample sequenced in a study of cytomegalovirus exposure and HLA in healthy donors. 60 Vbeta and 13 Jbeta primers were used in PCR. Some clones are missing from TCRdb's copy, which holds only in-frame ones; the method was immunoSEQ multiplex PCR. The table shows over 70,000 clones, with 77% occurring only once. Sequencing was carried out using PBMCs. These receptors were obtained from a man aged 45-60 years in good health and CMV-seropositive.

The genes are TRBV2 and TRBJ2-1, with D perhaps matching TRBD2 (5 bases). The germline V and J ends were trimmed by 6 bases and 0 bases, with 12 bases remaining between them. Germline CDR1 is SNHLY and CDR2 is FYNNEI. The CDR3 runs 15 residues. CDR3 DNA: TGTGCCAGCAGGGGATCCCGGGGCTCCTACAATGAGCAGTTCTTC. Its translation: CASRGSRGSYNEQFF.

There are a few counts of this clone. This rearrangement joins TRBV6-5 to TRBJ1-2; no firm D call. Trimming pared 5 bases from V and 5 bases from J, leaving 15 bases between. The germline V gene has CDR1 MNHEY and CDR2 SVGAGI. This CDR3 is built from 14 residues. CDR3 sequence reads: CASSPGQETYGYTF. Here the CDR3 DNA reads TGTGCCAGCAGTCCGGGTCAAGAAACTTATGGCTACACCTTC.

As to this clone: The junction departs from the called germline gene at one end, perhaps through a read error. Here the CDR3 reads CASSLGGPTVLGANGLTF. The CDR3 coding sequence is TGTGCCAGCAGCTTGGGGGGCCCCACAGTGTTAGGGGCCAACGGCCTGACTTTC. The chain employs TRBV5-4 and TRBJ2-6; D perhaps matches TRBD1 (5 bases). The length of the CDR3 is 18 residues. Germline V gene data show CDR1 as SGHNT and CDR2 as YYREEE (reference sequence).

This clone has only one observation. The chain recombines TRBV7-6 with TRBJ2-3; D perhaps matches TRBD1 (6 bases). This CDR3 region has 13 residues. Germline-derived CDR1 and CDR2 are SGHVS and FNYEAQ. Trimming removed 4 bases at V and 6 bases at J, with 11 bases between. The CDR3 coding sequence is TGTGCCAGCAGCTCGGGACACACGGATACGCAGTATTTT. Its translation: CASSSGHTDTQYF.

The genes are TRBV7-2 and TRBJ2-7, with TRBD1 matching over 8 bases. Germline V gives CDR1 SGHTA, CDR2 FQGNSA. The CDR3 totals 16 residues. V lost 2 bases to trimming and J lost 0 bases; unmatched junction nucleotides: 6. CDR3 nucleotide sequence: TGTGCCAGCAGCTTAACCCGGGACAGGAGCTCCTACGAGCAGTACTTC. Protein: CASSLTRDRSSYEQYF.

The J gene is TRBJ1-5, the V gene TRBV18; the D gene is possibly TRBD1 (5 bases). The ends were cut back, 8 bases at V and 4 bases at J, with 18 bases in the middle. The V gene's germline CDR1 is KGHSH and CDR2 LQKENI. CDR3 length: 15 amino acids. The CDR3 DNA reads as TGTGCCAGCCATCCAGGAGGGCGGGGGAATCAGCCCCAGCATTTT. Its translation is CASHPGGRGNQPQHF. The variable domain in full, with the rest retrieved from reference TRBV18 and TRBJ1-5, is NAGVMQNPRHLVRRRGQEARLRCSPMKGHSHVYWYRQLPEEGLKFMVYLQKENIIDESGMPKERFSAEFPKEGPSILRIQQVVRGDSAAYFCASHPGGRGNQPQHFGDGTRLSIL.

V gene TRBV12-2 combines with J gene TRBJ2-1; TRBD1 was called by the table and not checked on the DNA. TRBV12-2 corresponds to a pseudogene. This CDR3 has 19 residues. The CDR3 sequence: CASRLAVPQGSYPYNEQFF. CDR3 in DNA: TGTGCAAGTCGCTTAGCGGTTCCCCAGGGGTCTTACCCATACAATGAGCAGTTCTTC.

The chain employs TRBV7-2 and TRBJ2-7, with 11 bases that match TRBD2. V lost 8 bases, J lost 7 bases, and 10 bases stayed unmatched. There are 14 residues in the CDR3. The germline gives CDR1 SGHTA, CDR2 FQGNSA. As DNA, the CDR3 is TGTGCCAGCGCTGAGGGTAGCGGGAGGGGAGAGCAGTACTTC. This encodes CASAEGSGRGEQYF.

This chain joins TRBV4-1 and TRBJ1-5; TRBD1 aligns across 9 bases. The CDR3 is 16 amino acids. In germline, CDR1 is MGHRA, CDR2 YSYEKL. Trimming took 3 bases from V and 7 from J; bases not matched to a gene: 10. The CDR3 DNA reads as TGCGCCAGCAGCCAGGAAAAGGGACAGGGTGAACAGCCCCAGCATTTT. Protein sequence: CASSQEKGQGEQPQHF.

This clone has only a few counts. The gene calls are TRBV6-6 and TRBJ2-7, with 10 bases lining up with TRBD2. The trim removed 6 bases at V and 1 base at J, leaving 6 bases unmatched. The CDR3 spans 15 residues. Germline loops: CDR1 MNHNY, CDR2 SVGAGI (reference sequence). The CDR3 sequence: CASRYGTSASYEQYF. In DNA form, the CDR3 reads TGTGCCAGCAGATATGGGACTAGCGCGTCCTACGAGCAGTACTTC.

The chain has TRBV30 and TRBJ1-5, with 7 positions matching TRBD1. CDR1 and CDR2 from the germline V gene are GTSNPN and SVGIG (reference sequence). J gave up 6 bases and V 2 bases, and 4 bases lay outside the gene matches. The CDR3 is 13 residues long. CDR3 in DNA: TGTGCCTGGAGTAAAGGGGACAGTCAGCCCCAGCATTTT. Its protein product is CAWSKGDSQPQHF.

The rearrangement joins TRBV6-5 to TRBJ1-2; TRBD1 matches at 7 bases. Germline CDR1 MNHEY, CDR2 SVGAGI. Unmatched junction bases numbered 12, after V lost 6 bases and J lost 8 bases. There are 14 residues in the CDR3. The CDR3 is CASRGITGEEGYTF. The CDR3, as DNA: TGTGCCAGCAGGGGAATCACAGGGGAGGAAGGCTACACCTTC.

The chain joins TRBV18 to TRBJ2-3, with TRBD1 matching 11 bases. CDR1 KGHSH and CDR2 LQKENI come from the germline V gene. Trimming took 3 bases from V and 1 from J; bases not matched to a gene: 3. This CDR3 has 16 amino acids. In nucleotides, the CDR3 is TGTGCCAGCTCACCGGGACAGGGGGGTGGCACAGATACGCAGTATTTT. This translates into CASSPGQGGGTDTQYF.

The V call is TRBV7-3, the J call TRBJ2-1, with TRBD2 matching over 8 bases. V gave up 4 bases and J gave up 15 bases; unmatched junction bases: 8. Germline V gives CDR1 SGHTA, CDR2 FQGTGA. The CDR3 consists of 12 residues. The CDR3 protein is CASSSASGSPFF. The DNA for the CDR3 is TGTGCCAGCAGCTCGGCTAGCGGGTCGCCGTTCTTC.

The chain combines TRBV5-4 with TRBJ2-3; TRBD2 matches at 12 bases. Germline V CDR1 and CDR2: SGHNT, YYREEE (reference sequence). V lost 3 bases to trimming and J lost 4 bases; unmatched junction nucleotides: 3. This CDR3 contains 15 residues. CDR3 region: CASSSTSGRADTQYF. The DNA of the CDR3 is TGTGCCAGCAGCTCGACTAGCGGGAGAGCAGATACGCAGTATTTT.

The chain employs TRBV4-2 and TRBJ2-7, with 9 bases fitting TRBD1. V lost 5 bases, J lost 7 bases, and 9 bases stayed unmatched. Germline loops: CDR1 LGHNA, CDR2 YNFKEQ. The CDR3 is made up of 14 amino acids. Here the CDR3 DNA reads TGTGCCAGCAGCGCCTGGGGACAGGGCAGGGAGCAGTACTTC. Amino acid sequence: CASSAWGQGREQYF.

The chain has TRBV27 and TRBJ2-1; TRBD2 matches 8 bases. Trimming at V came to 6 bases and at J to 14 bases, leaving 9 bases not matched to a gene. Looked up from germline, CDR1 is MNHEY and CDR2 is SMNVEV (reference sequence). The CDR3 extends over 12 amino acids. The CDR3 sequence is CASSQGLAREFF. In DNA, the CDR3 is TGTGCCAGCAGCCAAGGACTAGCCCGCGAGTTCTTC.

The J gene is TRBJ1-2, the V gene TRBV4-1; maybe TRBD1 (5 bases). CDR3 length: 17 amino acids. Germline CDR1 reads MGHRA; CDR2 reads YSYEKL. The V end was cut by 0 bases, the J end by 3 bases, with 17 bases between. The CDR3 DNA follows: TGCGCCAGCAGCCAAGATCAAACAGCTGGGGCATACTATGGCTACACCTTC. Protein product: CASSQDQTAGAYYGYTF.

The genes are TRBV19 and TRBJ2-7; 7 bases agree with TRBD2. The germline V gene encodes CDR1 LNHDA and CDR2 SQIVND (reference sequence). The CDR3 contains 15 residues. J was trimmed by 3 bases and V by 1 base; bases with no gene match: 6. In nucleotides, the CDR3 is TGTGCCAGTAGTATAGCTGGGCGGGAGAGCTACGAGCAGTACTTC. Its protein product is CASSIAGRESYEQYF.

The chain recombines TRBV9 with TRBJ1-4; 7 bases map to TRBD1. Germline V gene data show CDR1 as SGDLS and CDR2 as YYNGEE. This CDR3 comprises 14 residues. The J segment lost 5 bases and the V segment lost 7 bases, leaving 8 bases of the junction unmatched. For the CDR3, the DNA is TGTGCCAGCGGGCGGGACAGTCAAAATGAAAAACTGTTTTTT. Its translation is CASGRDSQNEKLFF.

The chain combines TRBV10-1 with TRBJ2-1; TRBD2 aligns across 7 bases. The CDR3 extends over 16 amino acids. With V trimmed by 4 bases and J by 5 bases, 11 bases remained unmatched. Germline CDR1 WNHNN, CDR2 SYGVQD (reference sequence). The CDR3: CASSGTRGSGNNEQFF. CDR3 nucleotides: TGCGCCAGCAGTGGGACTCGGGGGAGCGGGAACAATGAGCAGTTCTTC.

This clone was picked up a small number of times. The conserved phenylalanine or tryptophan normally closing the CDR3 is absent here, so this likely arose from a read error. No DNA is shown, since the ends of the CDR3 on it are uncertain; the CDR3 is the one TCRdb lists. The J gene is TRBJ2-7, the V gene TRBV20-1; the table's TRBD1 call for D was not verified on the DNA. Germline assignment: CDR1 DFQATT and CDR2 SNEGSKA (reference sequence). Inclusive of both ends, the CDR3 amounts to 10 amino acids. CDR3 amino acids: CSVPQAGWLD.

This clone is a singleton in its sample. The chain joins TRBV2 to TRBJ2-2; 9 bases line up with TRBD1. Germline lookup yields CDR1 SNHLY and CDR2 FYNNEI. CDR3 size: 13 residues. The trim removed 6 bases at V and 9 bases at J, leaving 5 bases unmatched. The DNA of the CDR3 is TGTGCCAGCAGCGCGACAGGGGGATGGGAGCTGTTTTTT. As protein: CASSATGGWELFF.

The chain recombines TRBV4-2 with TRBJ2-5; TRBD2 might be the D (7 bases). In germline, CDR1 is LGHNA, CDR2 YNFKEQ. CDR3 length: 14 amino acids. Trimming took off 4 bases at V and 1 base at J, with 10 bases between the two ends. For the CDR3, the DNA is TGTGCCAGCAGCCGAGGGGGGGCCCAAGAGACCCAGTACTTC. Translating it yields CASSRGGAQETQYF.

The J gene is TRBJ2-3, the V gene TRBV7-2, with 8 bases fitting TRBD2. V gave up 5 bases and J gave up 3 bases; unmatched junction bases: 10. The length of the CDR3 is 16 residues. In germline, CDR1 is SGHTA, CDR2 FQGNSA. CDR3 nucleotides: TGTGCCAGCAGCCCCTATACGGGAGGGCCGACAGATACGCAGTATTTT. Encoded protein: CASSPYTGGPTDTQYF.

A word on this clone: Compared with germline, one end of the junction differs, possibly owing to a read error. The chain uses TRBV7-9 and TRBJ1-1; TRBD1 is a possible D gene (5 bases). Germline loops: CDR1 SEHNR, CDR2 FQNEAQ (reference sequence). The CDR3 covers 16 residues. The CDR3 sequence: CSSSPMNGRVNTEAFF. Here the CDR3 DNA reads TGTTCCAGCAGCCCAATGAATGGCAGGGTGAACACTGAAGCTTTCTTT.

The CDR3 sequence is CASSRGLLIPDTQYF. The CDR3 bases are TGTGCCAGTAGTAGGGGACTGTTAATTCCAGATACGCAGTATTTT. V usage is TRBV19 and J usage is TRBJ2-3; TRBD2 might be the D (6 bases). CDR3 length: 15 amino acids. V shed 4 bases and J shed 4 bases, with 15 bases lying between them. Germline lookup yields CDR1 LNHDA and CDR2 SQIVND (reference sequence).

This clone was counted a few times. V is TRBV6-4 and J is TRBJ2-3; D remains unclear. Germline CDR1 is MRHNA and CDR2 is SNTAGT. The length of the CDR3 is 11 residues. V lost 5 bases and J 5 bases, leaving 5 bases between the germline ends. The CDR3, as DNA: TGTGCCAGCAGTATTATAGATACGCAGTATTTT. Protein: CASSIIDTQYF.

This clone turned up a few times. This rearrangement joins TRBV27 to TRBJ2-7, with a possible D match to TRBD2 (6 bases). The CDR3 totals 14 residues. In germline, CDR1 is MNHEY, CDR2 SMNVEV (reference sequence). V was clipped by 8 bases and J by 7 bases, with 21 bases between them. CDR3 nucleotides: TGTGCCAGCTCCGGGCTAGCGATGGCGGGGGAGCAGTACTTC. This sequence encodes CASSGLAMAGEQYF.

Of note for this clone: The sample contains more than one DNA sequence encoding this CDR3. The V gene is TRBV7-8, the J gene TRBJ2-5; a possible D gene is TRBD1 (5 bases). Germline V CDR1 and CDR2: SGHVS, FQNEAQ. This CDR3 has 14 amino acids. The V and J ends lost 1 base and 2 bases respectively, with 8 bases between them. The CDR3 is CASSLGHRQETQYF. CDR3 in DNA: TGTGCCAGCAGCTTAGGACACAGGCAAGAGACCCAGTACTTC.